This is a list of T cell receptor beta chains from one sample in a study of blood T cell repertoires in COVID-19. Produced via immunoSEQ multiplex PCR; TCRdb's table is partial and in-frame only. The data show fewer than 400,000 clones, 75% to 90% seen once. Material for sequencing was peripheral blood. These receptors originate from a woman aged 18-29 years with acute or convalescent COVID-19. Both conserved end residues are part of each CDR3. The D gene is left open where the match is weak. Size is omitted from some rows. Given values are once, few, many or a class for expanded clones.

abundance	v_gene	d_gene	j_gene	CDR3aa	CDR3nt
.	TRBV3-1/TRBV3-2	.	TRBJ2-3	CASSLSGTYTDTQYF	TGTGCCAGCAGCCTTTCCGGGACTTACACAGATACGCAGTATTTT
.	TRBV11-2	TRBD1	TRBJ1-1	CASSPDRGGTEAFF	TGTGCCAGCAGCCCCGACAGGGGGGGCACTGAAGCTTTCTTT
.	TRBV5-4	.	TRBJ1-1	CASSSDSYEAFF	TGTGCCAGCAGCTCGGACAGTTATGAAGCTTTCTTT
.	TRBV5-1	.	TRBJ1-4	CASSLMSEVKEEKLFF	TGCGCCAGCAGCTTGATGTCCGAGGTCAAGGAGGAAAAACTGTTTTTT
.	TRBV5-1	.	TRBJ1-6	CASSLVGGLNSPLHF	TGCGCCAGCAGCTTGGTGGGGGGGCTGAATTCACCCCTCCACTTT
.	TRBV9	TRBD1	TRBJ1-1	CASSQGDAEAFF	TGTGCCAGCTCACAGGGGGATGCTGAAGCTTTCTTT
few	TRBV19	.	TRBJ1-1	CASSIGGGRRAEAFF	TGTGCCAGTAGTATAGGGGGGGGGCGCAGAGCTGAAGCTTTCTTT
.	TRBV4-1	.	TRBJ1-5	CASSHSGPNQPQHF	TGCGCCAGCAGCCATTCAGGGCCCAATCAGCCCCAGCATTTT
.	TRBV15	.	TRBJ1-5	CATSNRGQPQHF	TGTGCCACCAGCAATAGGGGGCAGCCCCAGCATTTT
.	TRBV24-1	TRBD1	TRBJ2-2	CATSRTGGWTGELFF	TGTGCCACCAGTCGAACAGGGGGCTGGACCGGGGAGCTGTTTTTT